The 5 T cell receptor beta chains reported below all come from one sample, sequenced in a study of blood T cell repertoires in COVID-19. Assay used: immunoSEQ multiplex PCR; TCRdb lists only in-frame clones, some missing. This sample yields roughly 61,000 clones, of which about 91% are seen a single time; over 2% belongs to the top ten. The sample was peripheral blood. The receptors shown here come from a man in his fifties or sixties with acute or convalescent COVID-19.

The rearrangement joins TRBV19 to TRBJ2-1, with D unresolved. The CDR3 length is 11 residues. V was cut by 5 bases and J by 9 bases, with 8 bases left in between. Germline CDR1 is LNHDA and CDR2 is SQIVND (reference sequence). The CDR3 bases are TGTGCCAGTAGTGTCGGTGGTGAGCAGTTCTTC. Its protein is CASSVGGEQFF.

The CDR3 reads CASSTGQGPGEQYF. The CDR3 nucleotides read TGCGCCAGCAGCACGGGACAGGGGCCAGGGGAGCAGTACTTC. The J gene is TRBJ2-7, the V gene TRBV5-1; TRBD1 agrees at 10 bases. This CDR3 is 14 amino acids long. J gave up 7 bases and V 4 bases, and 8 bases lay outside the gene matches. Germline V gives CDR1 SGHRS, CDR2 YFSETQ.

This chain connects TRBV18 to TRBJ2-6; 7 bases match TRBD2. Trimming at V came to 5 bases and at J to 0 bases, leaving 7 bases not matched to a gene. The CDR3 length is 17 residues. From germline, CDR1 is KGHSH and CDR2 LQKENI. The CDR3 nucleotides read TGTGCCAGCTCATCGGGACGGACTAGCTCTGGGGCCAACGTCCTGACTTTC. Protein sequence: CASSSGRTSSGANVLTF. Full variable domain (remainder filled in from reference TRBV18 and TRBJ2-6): NAGVMQNPRHLVRRRGQEARLRCSPMKGHSHVYWYRQLPEEGLKFMVYLQKENIIDESGMPKERFSAEFPKEGPSILRIQQVVRGDSAAYFCASSSGRTSSGANVLTFGAGSRLTVL.

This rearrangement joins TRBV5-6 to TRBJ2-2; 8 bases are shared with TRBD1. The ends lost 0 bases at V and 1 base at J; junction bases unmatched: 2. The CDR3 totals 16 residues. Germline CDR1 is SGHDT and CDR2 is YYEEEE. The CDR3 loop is CASSLAGQGNTGELFF. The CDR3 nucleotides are TGTGCCAGCAGCTTGGCCGGACAGGGGAACACCGGGGAGCTGTTTTTT. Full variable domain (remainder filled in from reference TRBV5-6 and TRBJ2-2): DAGVTQSPTHLIKTRGQQVTLRCSPKSGHDTVSWYQQALGQGPQFIFQYYEEEERQRGNFPDRFSGHQFPNYSSELNVNALLLGDSALYLCASSLAGQGNTGELFFGEGSRLTVL.

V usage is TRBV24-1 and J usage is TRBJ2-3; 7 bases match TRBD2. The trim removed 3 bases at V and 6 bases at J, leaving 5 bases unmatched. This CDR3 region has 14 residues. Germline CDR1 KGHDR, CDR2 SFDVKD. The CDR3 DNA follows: TGTGCCACCAGTGATGGAGCGGGAAGGGATACGCAGTATTTT. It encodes CATSDGAGRDTQYF.